The rows below give T cell receptor beta chains drawn from one sample of a study of T cells in Graves' hyperthyroidism and ophthalmopathy. MiXCR was run by TCRdb on the multiplex PCR reads, yielding one entry per CDR3 protein. The data hold about 98,000 distinct CDR3 sequences, with around 40% observed a single time. The sample comprised peripheral blood or thyroid tissue (not recorded which). Receptors originate from a woman aged 25 to 39 with Graves' hyperthyroidism. Each CDR3 is given with its conserved first and last residue. The D gene is left open where the match is weak. Size is omitted from some rows. Given values are once, few, many or a class for expanded clones.

j_call d_call v_call clone_size cdr3_nt cdr3_aa
TRBJ2-3 TRBD2 TRBV7-9 - TGTGCCAGCAGCTCTGGGGAAGCGGGAGCTCGGACAGATACGCAGTATTTT CASSSGEAGARTDTQYF
TRBJ1-1 - TRBV15 - TGTGCCACCAGCAGCAGATCAGGGGAAAGGACTGAAGCTTTCTTT CATSSRSGERTEAFF
TRBJ1-5 TRBD1 TRBV27 - TGTGCCAGCAGTCCCAAGAGACAGGGGGCTTTGGTAAATCAGCCCCAGCATTTT CASSPKRQGALVNQPQHF
TRBJ2-2 - TRBV5-1 many TGCGCCAGCAGCCCGTTACTACCCAACACCGGGGAGCTGTTTTTT CASSPLLPNTGELFF
TRBJ2-7 TRBD2 TRBV9 many TGTGCCAGCAGCCAAGGGGAGGGGACCGGGACCTACGAGCAGTACTTC CASSQGEGTGTYEQYF
TRBJ2-2 - TRBV5-4 - TGTGCCAGCAGCTTGGGGAGCGGCACCGGGGAGCTGTTTTTT CASSLGSGTGELFF
TRBJ1-1 - TRBV7-6 - TGTGCCAGCAGCTTTAAGATGCATAGCACTGAAGCTTTCTTT CASSFKMHSTEAFF
TRBJ1-4 - TRBV15 many TGTGCCACCAGCAGAGATCGGGGCAGCACAACTAATGAAAAACTGTTTTTT CATSRDRGSTTNEKLFF
TRBJ2-7 TRBD2 TRBV20-1 - TGCAGTGCTAGCCTATTACTAGCGGGAGTTCACGAGCAGTACTTT CSASLLLAGVHEQYF
TRBJ1-1 TRBD1 TRBV4-2 many TGTGCCAGCAGCCAATTTCGACAGGGGTGGGGCACTGAAGCTTTCTTT CASSQFRQGWGTEAFF
TRBJ2-7 - TRBV6-6 - TGTGCCAGCAGACCGATCGAGCAGTACTTC CASRPIEQYF
TRBJ1-2 TRBD1 TRBV20-1 - TGCAGTTCGAAGGGGGGACAGGGGGGGGTCTACACCTTC CSSKGGQGGVYTF
TRBJ2-7 TRBD1 TRBV20-1 many TGCGGTGCTGCCACACAGGGGGAATCCTACGAGCAGTACTTC CGAATQGESYEQYF
TRBJ2-7 - TRBV28 many - CASSSSGLASYEQYF
TRBJ1-1 - TRBV5-5 - TGTGCCAGCAGCCAAGGAAGAGACAGTAACACTGAAGCTTTCTTT CASSQGRDSNTEAFF
TRBJ1-4 TRBD1 TRBV9 - TGTGCCGGCAGCGGGGACAGGTGGGATGCAACTAATGAAAAACTGTTTTTT CAGSGDRWDATNEKLFF
TRBJ1-2 TRBD1 TRBV10-3 many TGTGCCACCGGCTCCAGCCCGGGACAGGGTCACAATGGCTACACCTTC CATGSSPGQGHNGYTF
TRBJ1-2 TRBD1 TRBV20-1 - TGCAGTGCCCAAACAGGGGGCGGCTATGGCTACACCTTC CSAQTGGGYGYTF
TRBJ1-2 - TRBV13 once TGTGCCAGCGGCTCCCTAAGGGACATGAACTATGGCTACACCTTC CASGSLRDMNYGYTF
TRBJ1-1 - TRBV28 many TGTGCCAGCAGTCCTCCGGGCGACACTGAAGCTTTCTTT CASSPPGDTEAFF
TRBJ1-1 TRBD1 TRBV15 - TGTGCCACCAGCAGAGGACAGGGAAGCCCTGAAGCTTTCTTT CATSRGQGSPEAFF
TRBJ2-7 TRBD2 TRBV7-9 few TGTGCCAGCAGCTTGGGACTAGCAGCTGGTTCCGAGCAGTACTTC CASSLGLAAGSEQYF
TRBJ2-7 - TRBV12-3/TRBV12-4 many TGTGCCAGCAGTTTAATTCGGGACGAGCAGTACTTC CASSLIRDEQYF
TRBJ1-4 TRBD1 TRBV7-9 few TGTGCCAGCAGGCCGGACAGGGGTAGTACTGAAAAACTGTTTTTT CASRPDRGSTEKLFF
TRBJ1-5 - TRBV18 many TGTGCCAGCTCACCTGGGCAGGATCAGCCCCAGCATTTT CASSPGQDQPQHF
TRBJ1-6 - TRBV7-9 many TGTGCCAGCAGCTTTACAGGGCAATCACCCCTCCACTTT CASSFTGQSPLHF
TRBJ2-7 TRBD2 TRBV20-1 - TGCAGTGCTAGAGAACCAACGGGACTAGCGGCACCCTACGAGCAGTACTTC CSAREPTGLAAPYEQYF
TRBJ2-7 TRBD2 TRBV5-1 - TGCGCCAGCACCGGGACTAGCGGTCAAACCTACGAGCAGTACTTC CASTGTSGQTYEQYF